A selection of T cell receptor beta chains follows, all from one sample in a study of Ad26.COV2.S vaccination and SARS-CoV-2 variants. Repertoires were generated with immunoSEQ multiplex PCR, while TCRdb's copy carries only in-frame clones and drops some. Among 250,000 or so clones listed, about 83% were seen once. This sample comprised peripheral blood, obtained in a trial of Ad26.COV2.S vaccine versus placebo. These receptors all stem from a person aged 18-65 years who received the Ad26.COV2.S COVID-19 vaccine or a placebo. Both conserved end residues are part of each CDR3. The D gene is left open where the match is weak. Clone size is stated in some rows and not others, as once, few, many or a class when expanded.

abundance,v_gene,j_gene,d_gene,CDR3aa,CDR3nt
.,TRBV7-8,TRBJ1-5,.,CASSLALRGDQPQHF,TGTGCCAGCAGCTTAGCGCTTCGAGGGGATCAGCCCCAGCATTTT
.,TRBV5-6,TRBJ1-1,.,CASSIRRSREVNTEAFF,TGTGCCAGCAGCATAAGAAGAAGCAGGGAAGTGAACACTGAAGCTTTCTTT
.,TRBV4-3,TRBJ2-2,.,CASSQEPQGFGELFF,TGCGCCAGCAGCCAAGAGCCACAGGGTTTCGGGGAGCTGTTTTTT
few,TRBV28,TRBJ2-3,TRBD2,CASSRLALGTDTQYF,TGTGCCAGCAGTCGACTAGCCCTTGGCACAGATACGCAGTATTTT
.,TRBV6-5,TRBJ1-2,TRBD1,CASDRGLSYGYTF,TGTGCCAGTGACAGGGGGCTCTCCTATGGCTACACCTTC
few,TRBV12-3/TRBV12-4,TRBJ2-7,.,CASSLASAEQYF,TGTGCCAGCAGTTTAGCTTCGGCCGAGCAGTACTTC
.,TRBV9,TRBJ2-1,.,CASSVELWNEQFF,TGTGCCAGCAGCGTAGAGCTTTGGAATGAGCAGTTCTTC
.,TRBV15,TRBJ1-4,.,CATSRVTATNEKLFF,TGTGCCACCAGCAGAGTTACAGCAACTAATGAAAAACTGTTTTTT
.,TRBV4-3,TRBJ2-7,TRBD1,CASSPGQTGSLYEQYF,TGCGCCAGCAGCCCGGGGCAGACAGGGAGTCTCTACGAGCAGTACTTC
.,TRBV4-2,TRBJ1-1,.,CASSAWDTEAFF,TGTGCCAGCAGCGCTTGGGACACTGAAGCTTTCTTT
.,TRBV19,TRBJ1-5,.,CASSSGQPQHF,TGTGCCAGTAGTTCGGGTCAGCCCCAGCATTTT
.,TRBV6-1,TRBJ2-7,.,CASSELQGLGPYEQYF,TGTGCCAGCAGTGAACTTCAGGGTCTTGGACCCTACGAGCAGTACTTC
.,TRBV15,TRBJ2-1,.,CATSRDGGLQFF,TGTGCCACCAGCAGAGATGGGGGACTTCAGTTCTTC
.,TRBV18,TRBJ2-1,TRBD2,CASSPQLAGAYNEQFF,TGTGCCAGCTCACCGCAACTAGCGGGAGCTTACAATGAGCAGTTCTTC
.,TRBV5-5,TRBJ1-2,.,CASSLSLRAGTYGYTF,TGTGCCAGCAGCTTGTCCCTTAGAGCAGGGACCTATGGCTACACCTTC
.,TRBV7-2,TRBJ1-5,.,CASSFSNSNQPQHF,TGTGCCAGCAGTTTCAGTAATAGCAATCAGCCCCAGCATTTT
.,TRBV30,TRBJ1-2,.,CAWSVLPVYGYTF,TGTGCCTGGAGTGTACTCCCAGTCTATGGCTACACCTTC
.,TRBV30,TRBJ1-5,TRBD1,CAWNRGIQPQHF,TGTGCCTGGAACAGGGGGATTCAGCCCCAGCATTTT
.,TRBV4-3,TRBJ1-2,.,CASSQDLVGLYGYTF,TGCGCCAGCAGCCAAGATTTGGTCGGACTCTATGGCTACACCTTC
.,TRBV7-2,TRBJ1-6,TRBD1,CASSSQGPLHF,TGTGCCAGCAGCTCACAGGGGCCCCTCCACTTT
.,TRBV5-1,TRBJ2-5,.,CASSPRIGAGETQYF,TGCGCCAGCAGCCCACGCATCGGGGCGGGGGAGACCCAGTACTTC
few,TRBV4-2,TRBJ1-6,.,CASSQDRGNSPLHF,TGTGCCAGCAGCCAAGATAGGGGGAATTCACCCCTCCACTTT
.,TRBV4-1,TRBJ1-5,.,CASSQGDTFNQPQHF,TGCGCCAGCAGCCAGGGGGACACCTTCAATCAGCCCCAGCATTTT